Given below is one T cell receptor (beta chain) in context. Its antigen is unknown. No base quality information exists; no much larger clone differs at one position. The data originate from a study of identical twins (dated by TCRdb to 2016 to 2018). Background for the entire study: The study deep-sequenced TCR alpha and beta repertoires from monozygotic twins, unrelated adults of various ages and cord blood to test whether fetal clonotypes persist. To rule out contamination, replicate twin experiments were performed at different times with different library preparation protocols.

Only healthy Caucasian donors were included. The twin cohort comprised three pairs of female monozygotic twins, all aged roughly 18 to 29 years. Peripheral blood mononuclear cells were the source from which RNA for the TCR libraries was isolated. Clipping removes 0 bases from V and 7 bases from J, with 3 as the unmatched junction base count. CDR3 length: 14 amino acids, cysteine to phenylalanine. Solely the CDR3 DNA is kept, with 42 bases framed from the first base. The germline V gene (reference sequence) supplies CDR1 LGHDT and CDR2 YNNKEL. Results the study describes overall, beyond this receptor: Abundant cord blood beta clonotypes carried fewer insertions; young adult naive repertoires showed a weaker similar trend, while memory repertoires showed none. Because the same donors could not be followed over many years, the conclusions relied on cross-sectional statistical analysis. Zero-insertion analyses could be partly confounded by invariant T cells such as MAIT and iNKT, although diverse VJ usage argued against such confounding for most clonotypes. In beta out-of-frame sequences, excess twin sharing was weaker, because having fewer shared sequences lowered the signal-to-noise ratio. Compared with coincidental sharing between unrelated individuals, out-of-frame TCR alpha sequences shared between twins showed an excess of sequences with low generation probability. Out-of-frame TCR alpha sharing in monozygotic twins was systematically underestimated by recombination models, whereas sharing between unrelated individuals was in agreement with the recombination models.

The library was built by means of 5' RACE. These reads were obtained on an Illumina HiSeq 2000. Template switching added a universal primer binding site, and the final cDNA carried a unique molecular identifier that allowed TCR cDNA molecules to be counted accurately. Specific primers in the conserved constant-segment region were used to synthesize first-strand cDNA for the TCR alpha and beta chains. To control for contamination, every cDNA library carried two barcodes: a SMART-Mk sample barcode plus Illumina barcodes. TruSeq adapter sequences along with Illumina sample barcodes were introduced in two successive PCR steps. Sequencing of the TCR alpha and beta cDNA libraries was done on the Illumina HiSeq platform using custom primers. The source study handled its data this way. MiGEC processed the raw reads to extract unique molecular identifiers, while MiXCR was used to determine the CDR3 positions. Recombination models were inferred per individual with the repgenHMM and IGoR tools using an EM algorithm. The analysis of shared clonotypes was done with the tcR package in R, with sharing normalized by the product of cloneset sizes. To study raw recombination free of thymic and clonal selection effects, out-of-frame nonproductive sequences were analyzed. TCRdb cleaned the public reads at Q25 with fastp, built clones with MiXCR and kept in-frame beta chains. Under each unique CDR3 protein, matching rows form one entry showing the most common genes and DNA. TCRdb, rather than the study authors, made the V and J calls. In this sample the table shows 700,000 to 950,000 distinct CDR3 sequences, approximately 13% of which occur a single time. The ten top clones hold under 2% of the sample.

These data were also reused for a study on yellow fever vaccine responses in identical twins. The second study reports: According to the authors, the vaccine-induced T cell response in identical twins seemed to be partly convergent and partly specific to each individual. The study precisely tracked vaccine-responding T cell clones in identical twins.

The receptor's source is a woman between 18 and 29 years old in good health. Here the chain combines TRBV3-1 and TRBJ1-5; TRBD1 fits 7 bases in the junction. The sample consisted of PBMCs. The bases are TGTGCCAGCAGCCAAGAACAGGGGAGGCAGCCCCAGCATTTT. It encodes CASSQEQGRQPQHF.